One and the same sample provided the 9 T cell receptor beta chains below, sequenced in a study of blood T cells in healthy people across ages (dated by TCRdb to the mid-2010s). To prepare the library, 5' RACE was applied. Sequenced using an Illumina HiSeq 2500. A second PCR of about 7 to 12 cycles was run with a J-beta primer mix and a sample-barcoded 5' primer. TCRdb reran the public reads through fastp at Q25 and MiXCR, keeping productive beta chains. Under each unique CDR3 protein, matching rows form one entry showing the most common genes and DNA. Recorded for this sample are approximately 850,000 distinct CDR3 sequences; around two fifths of them occurred a single time. The ten largest account for around 18% of the sample. The sequencing input was blood. These receptors came from a man aged 60 to 75 in good health.

The V gene is TRBV29-1, the J gene TRBJ1-1, with D possibly TRBD1 on 5 matching bases. Germline CDR1 is SQVTM and CDR2 is ANQGSEA. This CDR3 contains 13 residues. The V and J ends lost 3 bases and 5 bases respectively, with 13 bases between them. In DNA form, the CDR3 reads TGCAGCGTTGAGAGTGGGGCTTGGACTGAAGCTTTCTTT. It encodes CSVESGAWTEAFF.

The J gene is TRBJ1-2, the V gene TRBV20-1; D is unclear. This CDR3 comprises 13 residues. CDR1 is DFQATT and CDR2 is SNEGSKA in the germline V gene (reference sequence). The V end lost 5 bases, the J end lost 7 bases, and 17 bases lay between the germline ends. The CDR3 nucleotides read TGCAGTGCTCCCGCTACCCGGGAGGGTGGCTACACCTTC. Protein sequence: CSAPATREGGYTF.

In this sample, this clonotype turned up once. V gene TRBV28 combines with J gene TRBJ1-5; 10 bases fit TRBD1. Per germline, CDR1 MDHEN and CDR2 SYDVKM. Trimming took 5 bases from V and 1 from J; bases not matched to a gene: 5. The CDR3 is made up of 16 amino acids. The CDR3 reads CASSATGGSSNQPQHF. The DNA of the CDR3 is TGTGCCAGCAGTGCGACAGGGGGCTCGAGCAATCAGCCCCAGCATTTT.

This sequence joins TRBV7-9 and TRBJ1-1, with no clear D. The V gene's germline CDR1 is SEHNR and CDR2 FQNEAQ (reference sequence). The CDR3 is 12 amino acids. V was cut by 4 bases and J by 5 bases, with 8 bases left in between. The chain's CDR3 is CASSSLMTEAFF. In DNA, the CDR3 is TGTGCCAGCAGCTCCCTAATGACTGAAGCTTTCTTT.

This clonotype occurred a few times. J is TRBJ2-3 and V is TRBV4-3, with D possibly being TRBD2 (5 bases). The CDR3 consists of 13 residues. Germline-derived CDR1 and CDR2 are LGHNA and YSLEER. V lost 3 bases and J lost 4, with 8 bases in between. CDR3 bases: TGCGCCAGCAGCCAGAGCGGAGCAGATACGCAGTATTTT. It yields the protein CASSQSGADTQYF.

This clonotype occurred a few times. This chain connects TRBV6-5 to TRBJ2-1, with no clear D. The CDR3 is 15 amino acids. Germline assignment: CDR1 MNHEY and CDR2 SVGAGI. The V gene lost 6 bases and the J gene lost 2 bases, with 14 bases spanning the gap. The DNA of the CDR3 is TGTGCCAGCAGGCCTTACCTATCTACCTACAATGAGCAGTTCTTC. It yields the protein CASRPYLSTYNEQFF.

This clonotype was seen a few times. The chain couples TRBV5-5 to TRBJ2-6; D unresolved. Trimming cost V 2 bases and J 0 bases, with 12 bases left between them. The germline V gene has CDR1 SGHKS and CDR2 YYEKEE (reference sequence). The CDR3 runs 17 residues. This chain's CDR3 is CASSFWTANSGANVLTF. CDR3 nucleotides: TGTGCCAGCAGCTTTTGGACGGCCAACTCTGGGGCCAACGTCCTGACTTTC.

This chain connects TRBV6-2 or TRBV6-3 to TRBJ1-5, with D perhaps TRBD1 (6 bases). The V end lost 5 bases, the J end lost 4 bases, and 12 bases lay between the germline ends. The germline CDR1 and CDR2 sequences are MNHEY and SVGEGT. CDR3 length: 14 amino acids. The chain's CDR3 is CASSHRDINQPQHF. CDR3 bases: TGTGCCAGCAGTCACCGGGACATAAATCAGCCCCAGCATTTT.

This chain links TRBV27 with TRBJ2-1; a possible D gene is TRBD2 (5 bases). The CDR3 loop spans 16 amino acids. From germline, CDR1 is MNHEY and CDR2 SMNVEV (reference sequence). The V gene lost 5 bases and the J gene lost 0 bases, with 14 bases spanning the gap. The CDR3 protein is CASSPREPRSYNEQFF. The CDR3 region has the DNA TGTGCCAGCAGTCCAAGGGAGCCCCGCTCCTACAATGAGCAGTTCTTC.